The rows below give T cell receptor beta chains drawn from one sample of a study of cytomegalovirus exposure and HLA in healthy donors. Here immunoSEQ multiplex PCR was the method, and the copy in TCRdb shows in-frame clones only, minus some. The sample holds around 95,000 clones, under 80% seen once. Sequencing was performed on PBMCs. These receptors originate from a male donor in good health and CMV-seronegative. Both conserved end residues are trimmed from each CDR3.

V gene	J gene	CDR3 protein
TRBV5-8	TRBJ1-1	ASSLQSFSEAF
TRBV19	TRBJ2-5	ASSPDRAQETQY
TRBV6-1	TRBJ1-5	ASSGGDRADQPQH
TRBV28	TRBJ1-1	ASSLWQKTEAF
TRBV5-1	TRBJ1-2	ASSLGGARGYGYT
TRBV27	TRBJ1-5	ASSTSGVGQPQH
TRBV30	TRBJ1-1	AWSKQGVTEAF
TRBV9	TRBJ2-5	ASSVHEETGDETQY
TRBV28	TRBJ1-5	ASTGDRSNQPQH
TRBV6-5	TRBJ1-1	ASSGEGSLPGAF
TRBV7-9	TRBJ1-1	ASSLEGGANTEAF
TRBV27	TRBJ1-2	ASSSLGVSNYGYT
TRBV6-6	TRBJ1-2	ASTPKREMSYT
TRBV30	TRBJ2-7	AWAGTASSYEQY
TRBV7-2	TRBJ1-1	ASSSVMNTEAF
TRBV27	TRBJ2-2	ASRQTLLAGGPLNTGELF
TRBV5-8	TRBJ1-6	ASSLGMGLLGRYNSPLH
TRBV19	TRBJ2-7	ASSPSRDRSLYEQY
TRBV29-1	TRBJ2-1	SVEIPGGGDYNEQF
TRBV7-3	TRBJ2-5	ASSWTSGGGATQY
TRBV19	TRBJ2-3	ASREGGTDTQY
TRBV29-1	TRBJ2-5	SVLGWVGETQY
TRBV7-3	TRBJ2-2	ASSLVPGRGSGELF
TRBV6-5	TRBJ2-7	ASSYDREGGYEQY
TRBV27	TRBJ2-1	ASSFLAAYNEQF
TRBV13	TRBJ2-5	ASSLGRGQETQY
TRBV7-8	TRBJ2-7	ASSLIESYEQY
TRBV7-9	TRBJ2-7	SSSLGRAGTGGFYEQY
TRBV11-2	TRBJ1-1	ASSEDRGLAF
TRBV7-9	TRBJ1-5	ASSQSGTSNQPQH
TRBV5-1	TRBJ2-7	ASSVGGTTISGEQY
TRBV7-3	TRBJ1-2	ASSLQGGGGYT
TRBV30	TRBJ2-1	AWTRGAGGEQF
TRBV19	TRBJ1-2	ASMVDTHGYT
TRBV30	TRBJ1-1	AWSGRRRVDTEAF
TRBV11-1	TRBJ2-7	ASSLQVSYEQY
TRBV7-2	TRBJ2-5	ASSLETGEETQY
TRBV11-3	TRBJ2-1	ASSLTRGGNEQF
TRBV7-9	TRBJ2-5	ASSSAGLAGVETQY
TRBV28	TRBJ1-2	ASSLGSGGTWNYGYT
TRBV10-3	TRBJ1-2	AISEGGTYGYT
TRBV7-3	TRBJ1-3	ASSEQGGPGNTIY
TRBV5-4	TRBJ1-1	ASSRQGGTEAF
TRBV19	TRBJ1-3	ASSTPPGRGNSGNTIY
TRBV6-5	TRBJ1-5	ASSRTGVGNQPQH
TRBV7-9	TRBJ1-1	ASSLESGLGEAF
TRBV27	TRBJ2-5	ASSLSTSGQETQY
TRBV6-5	TRBJ1-2	ASSKSRGYGYT
TRBV6-1	TRBJ1-4	ASGTGTQKLF
TRBV13	TRBJ1-1	ASSITAEAF
TRBV29-1	-	SVRMGGYEQY
TRBV5-8	TRBJ2-7	ASSPNWGGDRVVAYEQY
TRBV7-9	TRBJ1-1	ASSLGGRSNTEAF
TRBV7-2	TRBJ1-4	ASRKTGENEKLF
TRBV7-9	TRBJ2-4	ASSDPSGKNIQY
TRBV29-1	TRBJ2-5	STWTGGAETQY
TRBV28	TRBJ2-5	ASSTYLVRETQY
TRBV28	TRBJ1-1	ASSQGDRSASEAF
TRBV4-1	TRBJ1-1	ASSQPKTGTDRREAF